This entry describes one T cell receptor beta chain. This sample was included in a study of blood T cell repertoires in COVID-19. The table came from immunoSEQ multiplex PCR; TCRdb's copy has only in-frame clones and leaves some out. The table shows roughly 250,000 clones, with around 86% occurring only once. The CDR3 is made up of 15 amino acids. The ends were cut back, 2 bases at V and 1 base at J, with 12 bases in the middle. Per germline, CDR1 SGHRS and CDR2 YFSETQ. The V gene is TRBV5-1, the J gene TRBJ1-1, with D possibly matching TRBD1 (6 bases). The sequenced sample consisted of PBMCs or T cells enriched from blood (not recorded which). This receptor was taken from a woman aged 40-49 years with acute COVID-19. The CDR3 DNA is TGCGCCAGCAGCTTTTTCCAACAGGGGAACACTGAAGCTTTCTTT. It encodes CASSFFQQGNTEAFF.